This T cell receptor (beta chain) was sequenced for a study of T-cell reconstitution after alpha-beta-depleted transplantation in children. Overall study findings and caveats: Some patients showed high day-60 TCRbeta diversity, which derived from surviving recipient T cells and thymic progenitors. It was newly produced T cells that mostly accounted for T-cell counts and diversity one year after transplant. Several hundred rapidly expanded clones from non-depleted graft cells reportedly supplied alpha-beta T cells about two months post-transplant.

The CDR3 runs 12 residues. Unique molecular identifiers were built into the TCRbeta library. Each CDR3 protein is one row after TCRdb ran MiXCR on the PCR reads. The data show about 500,000 distinct CDR3 sequences, with 10% to 12% seen just once and around 15% held by the top ten. A word on this clonotype: The antigen is not known. Its ends do not fully match the called genes, so a read error is possible.

The rearrangement links TRBV12-3 or TRBV12-4 to TRBJ2-3; D possibly corresponds to TRBD2 (5 bases). The sequencing here drew on PBMCs, mostly from graft donor cells, taken 180 days after TCRalphabeta/CD19-depleted stem cell transplant. The TCR originated in a female patient under 10 years old who had a stem cell transplant for aplastic anemia, so the T cells may come from the graft donor. CDR3 loop: CASRWRTDTQYF. CDR3 nucleotide sequence: TGTGCGAGCAGGTGGAGGACAGATACGCAGTATTTT.